A single sample is the source of the 26 T cell receptor beta chains below, sequenced in a study of blood T cell repertoires in COVID-19. Data came from immunoSEQ multiplex PCR; TCRdb stores just in-frame clones and leaves some out. The data hold 200,000 to 250,000 clones, with approximately 90% observed a single time. The specimen was PBMCs or T cells enriched from blood (not recorded which). The receptors come from a woman under 30 who had recovered from COVID-19.

V gene TRBV27 combines with J gene TRBJ2-7; 7 bases are shared with TRBD1. The germline V gene encodes CDR1 MNHEY and CDR2 SMNVEV (reference sequence). The V gene end was trimmed by 8 bases and the J gene end by 2 bases; junction bases not matched to a gene: 3. CDR3 length: 12 amino acids. The CDR3 is CASGDRPYEQYF. The CDR3 coding sequence is TGTGCCAGCGGGGACAGACCCTACGAGCAGTACTTC.

The chain carries TRBV28 and TRBJ2-7, with 7 positions matching TRBD2. Germline CDR1 MDHEN, CDR2 SYDVKM. The J segment lost 4 bases and the V segment lost 6 bases, leaving 9 bases of the junction unmatched. CDR3 length: 14 amino acids. CDR3 DNA: TGTGCCAGCAGCCCCTGGGAGGGTAGTTACGAGCAGTACTTC. Protein sequence: CASSPWEGSYEQYF.

As DNA, the CDR3 is TGCGCCAGCAGCCAAGATATCCCCGCACCGGGACAGATTTTGGTTACTGAAGCTTTCTTT. Translation: CASSQDIPAPGQILVTEAFF. This chain links TRBV4-1 with TRBJ1-1, with 7 bases identical to TRBD1. The V segment lost 0 bases and the J segment 5 bases; nucleotides outside the gene matches: 21. The CDR3 length is 20 residues. Germline CDR1 and CDR2: MGHRA and YSYEKL.

This sequence joins TRBV15 and TRBJ1-5; 7 bases align to TRBD1. V was pared by 5 bases and J by 4 bases, with 8 bases of the junction left unmatched. CDR3 length: 15 residues. Germline V CDR1 and CDR2: LNHNV, YYDKDF (reference sequence). CDR3: CATSSRQGPNQPQHF. The DNA of the CDR3 is TGTGCCACCAGCTCGCGACAGGGTCCGAATCAGCCCCAGCATTTT.

Here the CDR3 DNA reads TGTGCCAGCAGCTTCAGCGGAGATACGCAGTATTTT. It is translated as CASSFSGDTQYF. The V call is TRBV7-3, the J call TRBJ2-3, with D tentatively TRBD2 (5 bases). Germline lookup yields CDR1 SGHTA and CDR2 FQGTGA. V was pared by 3 bases and J by 5 bases, with 6 bases between. The length of the CDR3 is 12 residues.

This chain links TRBV7-9 with TRBJ2-2; no clear D gene. The V end was cut by 4 bases, the J end by 5 bases, with 8 bases between. Germline V gene lookup returns CDR1 SEHNR and CDR2 FQNEAQ (reference sequence). The CDR3 extends over 13 amino acids. This CDR3 reads CASSSGWTGELFF. Written as DNA, the CDR3 is TGTGCCAGCAGCTCCGGGTGGACCGGGGAGCTGTTTTTT.

This chain connects TRBV2 to TRBJ1-2; possible D gene TRBD1, 5 bases. CDR1 and CDR2 from the germline V gene are SNHLY and FYNNEI. The CDR3 totals 13 residues. The V and J ends lost 6 bases and 7 bases respectively, with 15 bases between them. In nucleotides, the CDR3 is TGTGCCAGCAGAGACGGCAGGGTCTCTGGCTACACCTTC. Its translation is CASRDGRVSGYTF. Based on the CDR3 plus reference TRBV2 and TRBJ1-2, the full variable domain is EPEVTQTPSHQVTQMGQEVILRCVPISNHLYFYWYRQILGQKVEFLVSFYNNEISEKSEIFDDQFSVERPDGSNFTLKIRSTKLEDSAMYFCASRDGRVSGYTFGSGTRLTVV.

The rearrangement uses TRBV27 and TRBJ2-1, with D possibly matching TRBD1 (6 bases). The CDR3 is 13 residues long. Per the germline V gene, CDR1 is MNHEY and CDR2 is SMNVEV (reference sequence). V was pared by 6 bases and J by 3 bases, with 9 bases between. The CDR3 here is CASSKDSYNEQFF. The CDR3 DNA is TGTGCCAGCAGCAAGGACAGCTACAATGAGCAGTTCTTC.

Concerning this clone: Lacking the conserved final phenylalanine or tryptophan, this CDR3 likely reflects a read error. It is unclear where the CDR3 begins or ends on the DNA, so no DNA is shown, and the CDR3 is as TCRdb lists it. CDR3 region: CASSSSGGASGI. The chain recombines TRBV11-3 with TRBJ2-7; TRBD2, as called in the table, went unchecked against the DNA. CDR1 is SGHNT, CDR2 YENEEA, per germline. Both ends counted, the CDR3 spans 12 residues.

This chain uses TRBV5-1 with TRBJ2-5; 9 bases line up with TRBD1. Germline assignment: CDR1 SGHRS and CDR2 YFSETQ. The length of the CDR3 is 16 residues. J lost 5 bases, V lost 1 base, and 9 bases had no gene match. CDR3 amino acids: CASSLQRGTGMETQYF. In DNA, the CDR3 is TGCGCCAGCAGCTTGCAGAGGGGGACAGGGATGGAGACCCAGTACTTC.

This sequence joins TRBV10-3 and TRBJ2-1, with 9 bases aligning to TRBD1. Trimming removed 8 bases from V and 7 bases from J; junction bases left unmatched: 9. Germline CDR1 is ENHRY and CDR2 is SYGVKD. The CDR3 is 14 residues long. CDR3 DNA: TGTGCCATCGCGTCCGGACAGGGGCCAAATGAGCAGTTCTTC. Protein: CAIASGQGPNEQFF.

V usage is TRBV2 and J usage is TRBJ1-4; D gene ambiguous. The V end lost 5 bases, the J end lost 6 bases, and 19 bases lay between the germline ends. The CDR3 contains 16 residues. Germline-derived CDR1 and CDR2 are SNHLY and FYNNEI. CDR3 sequence (DNA): TGTGCCAGCAGTCTCGCGAGAGGGAGGGTTGATGAAAAACTGTTTTTT. It codes for CASSLARGRVDEKLFF.

This rearrangement joins TRBV15 to TRBJ1-2; 10 nucleotides agree with TRBD1. Germline V gene sequence: CDR1 LNHNV, CDR2 YYDKDF (reference sequence). V lost 3 bases to trimming and J lost 7 bases; unmatched junction nucleotides: 8. This CDR3 contains 15 residues. The DNA of the CDR3 is TGTGCCACCAGCAGGGAGTACGGGACAGGGGTTGGCTACACCTTC. Amino acid sequence: CATSREYGTGVGYTF.

This clone was seen once. V and J are TRBV5-4 and TRBJ2-6, with 7 positions matching TRBD1. This CDR3 spans 16 amino acids. Germline CDR1 is SGHNT and CDR2 is YYREEE (reference sequence). The trim removed 0 bases at V and 4 bases at J, leaving 4 bases unmatched. The CDR3 region is CASSLATGAGANVLTF. The CDR3 DNA sequence: TGTGCCAGCAGCTTGGCCACAGGGGCAGGGGCCAACGTCCTGACTTTC.

This rearrangement joins TRBV7-8 to TRBJ1-1; the D gene is possibly TRBD1 (5 bases). Per the germline V gene, CDR1 is SGHVS and CDR2 is FQNEAQ. The CDR3 contains 16 residues. V was shortened by 5 bases and J by 5 bases, with 21 bases between the two germline ends. The CDR3 DNA reads as TGTGCCAGCAGCCAAGGGGCCCACATATCTTCTACTGAAGCTTTCTTT. It encodes CASSQGAHISSTEAFF.

The chain uses TRBV7-2 and TRBJ1-3; TRBD1 aligns across 7 bases. Germline V CDR1 and CDR2: SGHTA, FQGNSA. This CDR3 contains 15 residues. Trimming cost V 3 bases and J 1 base; bases outside gene matches: 3. CDR3 sequence: CASSFATGSGNTIYF. The DNA of the CDR3 is TGTGCCAGCAGCTTTGCGACAGGGTCTGGAAACACCATATATTTT.

This clone was seen more than once but under ten times. The V and J genes are TRBV5-4 and TRBJ2-2; D perhaps matches TRBD2 (5 bases). V lost 4 bases and J 1 base, leaving 14 bases between the germline ends. Per the germline V gene, CDR1 is SGHNT and CDR2 is YYREEE (reference sequence). The CDR3 is 16 residues long. The CDR3 sequence is CASSPTLAGNTGELFF. As DNA, the CDR3 is TGTGCCAGCAGCCCTACCCTGGCGGGGAACACCGGGGAGCTGTTTTTT.

The J gene is TRBJ2-1, the V gene TRBV4-1; TRBD2 matches at 7 bases. From germline, CDR1 is MGHRA and CDR2 YSYEKL. The CDR3 sequence is 14 residues long. The V segment lost 4 bases and the J segment 4 bases; nucleotides outside the gene matches: 4. The CDR3 region is CASSPGLEYNEQFF. CDR3 sequence (DNA): TGCGCCAGCAGCCCTGGACTAGAATACAATGAGCAGTTCTTC.

J is TRBJ1-1 and V is TRBV27; D unresolved. The length of the CDR3 is 13 residues. The germline V and J ends were trimmed by 6 bases and 0 bases, with 8 bases remaining between them. Germline lookup yields CDR1 MNHEY and CDR2 SMNVEV (reference sequence). The CDR3 DNA reads as TGTGCCAGCAGGACAATCGTGAACACTGAAGCTTTCTTT. Amino acid sequence: CASRTIVNTEAFF.

The CDR3 nucleotides read TGTGCCAGCAGGGTGGGGGGACGGAGCTATGGCTACACCTTC. It is translated as CASRVGGRSYGYTF. The chain carries TRBV5-4 and TRBJ1-2, with a weak D call TRBD1 (5 bases). CDR1 and CDR2 from the germline V gene are SGHNT and YYREEE (reference sequence). The CDR3 spans 14 residues. The V and J ends lost 5 bases and 4 bases respectively, with 15 bases between them. Filled out from reference TRBV5-4 and TRBJ1-2, the complete variable domain reads ETGVTQSPTHLIKTRGQQVTLRCSSQSGHNTVSWYQQALGQGPQFIFQYYREEENGRGNFPPRFSGLQFPNYSSELNVNALELDDSALYLCASRVGGRSYGYTFGSGTRLTVV.

This clone was counted only a few times. This sample includes further DNA sequences coding for the same CDR3. The V gene is TRBV6-5, the J gene TRBJ1-5; D not resolved. Germline CDR1 and CDR2: MNHEY and SVGAGI. This CDR3 contains 13 residues. The V gene lost 5 bases and the J gene lost 3 bases, with 8 bases spanning the gap. The CDR3 nucleotides read TGTGCCAGCAGTCGAGGGTCCAATCAGCCCCAGCATTTT. Amino acid sequence: CASSRGSNQPQHF.

V is TRBV14 and J is TRBJ1-3, with 9 bases aligning to TRBD1. CDR3 size: 14 residues. Losses at the gene ends were 6 bases for V and 2 bases for J; bases not matched to a gene: 2. CDR1 is SGHDN, CDR2 FVKESK, per germline. The CDR3 protein is CASRRQGAGNTIYF. CDR3 nucleotide sequence: TGTGCCAGCAGGAGACAGGGGGCTGGAAACACCATATATTTT.

This rearrangement joins TRBV7-9 to TRBJ2-4, with D possibly matching TRBD2 (6 bases). The germline V gene has CDR1 SEHNR and CDR2 FQNEAQ (reference sequence). CDR3 length equals 15 residues. V gave up 1 base and J gave up 1 base, with 8 bases separating them. CDR3 residues: CASSLGAGAKNIQYF. The CDR3 DNA reads as TGTGCCAGCAGCTTAGGCGCGGGGGCCAAAAACATTCAGTACTTC.

In this sample, this clone turned up a few times. This chain connects TRBV27 to TRBJ1-2; 10 bases agree with TRBD1. CDR1 MNHEY and CDR2 SMNVEV come from the germline V gene (reference sequence). V lost 2 bases and J lost 7; bases outside the gene matches: 7. The CDR3 totals 15 residues. The CDR3 DNA reads TGTGCCAGCAGTTTACGGCGACAGGGGGCAAGTGGCTACACCTTC. Protein: CASSLRRQGASGYTF.

The chain is built from TRBV2 and TRBJ1-1, with TRBD1 matching over 7 bases. The length of the CDR3 is 14 residues. Germline V gene sequence: CDR1 SNHLY, CDR2 FYNNEI. V was clipped by 5 bases and J by 6 bases; unmatched bases: 9. CDR3 sequence reads: CASSPDRARAEAFF. The CDR3 nucleotides are TGTGCCAGCAGTCCTGACAGGGCCCGAGCTGAAGCTTTCTTT.

The CDR3: CASRGQGNNSPLHF. The CDR3 nucleotides are TGTGCCAGCAGGGGACAGGGGAATAATTCACCCCTCCACTTT. V gene TRBV27 combines with J gene TRBJ1-6; 10 nucleotides agree with TRBD1. The germline V gene has CDR1 MNHEY and CDR2 SMNVEV (reference sequence). V gave up 6 bases and J gave up 5 bases; unmatched junction bases: 1. This CDR3 comprises 14 residues.